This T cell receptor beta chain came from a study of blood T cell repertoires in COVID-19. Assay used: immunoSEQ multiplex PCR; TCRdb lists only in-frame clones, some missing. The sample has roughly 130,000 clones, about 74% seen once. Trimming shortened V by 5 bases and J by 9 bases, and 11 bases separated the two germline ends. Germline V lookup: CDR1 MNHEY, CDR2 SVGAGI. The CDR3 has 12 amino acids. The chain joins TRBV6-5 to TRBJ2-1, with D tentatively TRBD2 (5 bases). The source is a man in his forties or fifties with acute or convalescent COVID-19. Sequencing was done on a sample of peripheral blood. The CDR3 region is CASSTSRGEQFF. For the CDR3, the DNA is TGTGCCAGCAGTACCAGTCGGGGTGAGCAGTTCTTC.